These 23 T cell receptor beta chains came from one sample sequenced in a study of blood T cell repertoires in COVID-19. Data came from immunoSEQ multiplex PCR; TCRdb stores just in-frame clones and leaves some out. This table holds roughly 110,000 clones, 76% found once. Sequenced input: peripheral blood. These receptors were obtained from a man older than 75 with COVID-19, enrolled during active disease.

The rearrangement uses TRBV20-1 and TRBJ2-5, with 8 bases identical to TRBD1. J lost 5 bases, V lost 3 bases, and 11 bases had no gene match. Germline assignment: CDR1 DFQATT and CDR2 SNEGSKA (reference sequence). The CDR3 has 15 residues. The CDR3 nucleotides read TGCAGTGCTAGTGATGCGCAGGGGGCGGAGGAGACCCAGTACTTC. Amino acids: CSASDAQGAEETQYF.

The chain employs TRBV27 and TRBJ2-7; tentatively, D is TRBD1 (6 bases). CDR3 length equals 14 residues. Germline values: CDR1 MNHEY, CDR2 SMNVEV (reference sequence). Trimming shortened V by 1 base and J by 2 bases, and 9 bases separated the two germline ends. CDR3 residues: CASSLYAGAYEQYF. CDR3 nucleotides: TGTGCCAGCAGTTTATATGCAGGGGCCTACGAGCAGTACTTC.

V gene TRBV6-6 combines with J gene TRBJ1-2; D gene ambiguous. V was trimmed by 2 bases and J by 7 bases, leaving 14 bases between them. This CDR3 contains 14 residues. CDR1 is MNHNY, CDR2 SVGAGI, per germline (reference sequence). Here the CDR3 reads CASSYPRRESGYTF. The CDR3 bases are TGTGCCAGCAGTTACCCGAGGAGGGAGAGTGGCTACACCTTC.

This clone was detected a few times. The CDR3 region is CASSNTGHVYEQYF. CDR3 DNA: TGTGCCAGCAGTAATACGGGACACGTTTACGAGCAGTACTTC. The chain uses TRBV28 and TRBJ2-7; tentative D call: TRBD1 (6 bases). CDR1 MDHEN and CDR2 SYDVKM come from the germline V gene. The CDR3 consists of 14 residues. V was pared by 5 bases and J by 4 bases, with 15 bases between.

This rearrangement joins TRBV4-3 to TRBJ2-1; D remains ambiguous. V was shortened by 4 bases and J by 13 bases, with 11 bases between the two germline ends. Germline V lookup: CDR1 LGHNA, CDR2 YSLEER. The CDR3 has 11 amino acids. The CDR3 DNA sequence: TGCGCCAGCAGCCTGAGTAGCAAACAGTTCTTC. Its protein is CASSLSSKQFF.

The rearrangement joins TRBV21-1 to TRBJ2-6; the table's D gene call, TRBD1, was not cross checked with the DNA. TRBV21-1 is a listed pseudogene. The CDR3 consists of 21 residues. CDR3 amino acids: CASSILGQGMLTSSGANVLTF. CDR3 sequence (DNA): TGTGCCAGCAGCATTTTGGGACAGGGTATGTTGACTAGCTCTGGGGCCAACGTCCTGACTTTC.

The chain joins TRBV6-1 to TRBJ2-5; D gene ambiguous. CDR3 size: 15 residues. V dropped 2 bases and J dropped 0 bases, with 10 bases sitting between them. Germline V gene lookup returns CDR1 MNHNS and CDR2 SASEGT. CDR3 coding DNA: TGTGCCAGCAGTGAATATCGCCAGTACCAAGAGACCCAGTACTTC. Its protein product is CASSEYRQYQETQYF.

This chain uses TRBV29-1 with TRBJ2-1; D is undetermined. This CDR3 region has 12 residues. Germline V gene lookup returns CDR1 SQVTM and CDR2 ANQGSEA. Trimming took off 0 bases at V and 12 bases at J, with 12 bases between the two ends. CDR3 sequence: CSVEDRQDWQFF. CDR3 DNA sequence: TGCAGCGTTGAAGATCGGCAGGATTGGCAGTTCTTC.

The chain uses TRBV4-2 and TRBJ2-7, with TRBD2 matching 11 bases. The CDR3 totals 18 residues. V lost 0 bases and J lost 6; bases outside the gene matches: 13. In germline, CDR1 is LGHNA, CDR2 YNFKEQ. CDR3 coding DNA: TGTGCCAGCAGCCAAGAATTTGGGGGACTAGCGGCAGCAACCGAGCAGTACTTC. Encoded protein: CASSQEFGGLAAATEQYF.

The sample holds a few counts of this clone. V is TRBV7-8 and J is TRBJ1-2, with D perhaps matching TRBD1 (6 bases). This CDR3 comprises 13 residues. The V and J ends lost 8 bases and 2 bases respectively, with 12 bases between them. Per germline, CDR1 SGHVS and CDR2 FQNEAQ. The chain's CDR3 is CASPTRGNYGYTF. The CDR3 bases are TGTGCCAGCCCAACGAGGGGGAACTATGGCTACACCTTC.

The chain recombines TRBV5-1 with TRBJ2-3; a possible D gene is TRBD2 (6 bases). The V and J ends lost 1 base and 4 bases respectively, with 13 bases between them. Germline V lookup: CDR1 SGHRS, CDR2 YFSETQ. The CDR3 runs to 15 residues. The CDR3 is CASSLWGGGSDTQYF. The CDR3 DNA follows: TGCGCCAGCAGCTTGTGGGGAGGTGGGTCAGATACGCAGTATTTT.

The chain carries TRBV28 and TRBJ1-5; 9 nucleotides line up with TRBD1. The CDR3 covers 14 residues. From germline, CDR1 is MDHEN and CDR2 SYDVKM. Germline trimming cut 6 bases from V and 7 bases from J; bases unmatched to any gene: 7. CDR3 amino acids: CASRLDRGGQPQHF. For the CDR3, the DNA is TGTGCCAGCAGGCTAGACAGGGGGGGGCAGCCCCAGCATTTT.

This chain joins TRBV24-1 and TRBJ2-5; 9 positions agree with TRBD1. The CDR3 is 14 residues long. The ends lost 6 bases at V and 4 bases at J; junction bases unmatched: 5. Germline-derived CDR1 and CDR2 are KGHDR and SFDVKD. The CDR3 nucleotides are TGTGCCACCAGTAGGGACAGGGAAGTAGAGACCCAGTACTTC. As protein: CATSRDREVETQYF.

This rearrangement joins TRBV10-2 to TRBJ2-3; TRBD2 agrees at 7 bases. With 2 bases clipped from V and 6 bases from J, the junction kept 17 bases outside the gene matches. CDR3 length: 18 amino acids. CDR1 and CDR2 from the germline V gene are WSHSY and SAAADI. The CDR3 sequence: CASSEGLAAFTWADTQYF. CDR3 sequence (DNA): TGCGCCAGCAGTGAGGGGCTAGCGGCCTTTACCTGGGCTGATACGCAGTATTTT.

The chain carries TRBV12-3 or TRBV12-4 and TRBJ1-6, with D possibly being TRBD1 (6 bases). This CDR3 is 13 amino acids long. V was trimmed by 2 bases and J by 10 bases, leaving 9 bases between them. The CDR3 region is CASSLLGTSPLHF. CDR3 bases: TGTGCCAGCAGTTTATTGGGGACATCACCCCTCCACTTT.

This chain connects TRBV11-2 to TRBJ2-3, with D tentatively TRBD1 (5 bases). Deletions cut 5 bases from V and 5 bases from J, with 17 bases between. The CDR3 extends over 15 amino acids. From germline, CDR1 is SGHAT and CDR2 FQNNGV. CDR3 bases: TGTGCCAGCAGCCCCCTAGGGGCACCGGGAGATACGCAGTATTTT. This encodes CASSPLGAPGDTQYF.

V is TRBV28 and J is TRBJ2-1; 10 bases agree with TRBD2. Looked up from germline, CDR1 is MDHEN and CDR2 is SYDVKM. The V and J ends lost 6 bases and 10 bases, in that order; junction bases with no gene match: 12. The CDR3 has 15 residues. CDR3 nucleotides: TGTGCCAGCAGCTCGGGGAGCGGGAGGGCCCGGGAGCAGTTCTTC. Protein: CASSSGSGRAREQFF.

The V and J genes are TRBV5-1 and TRBJ1-2, with TRBD1 matching 10 bases. The CDR3 spans 15 residues. Germline V lookup: CDR1 SGHRS, CDR2 YFSETQ. Trimming took 5 bases from V and 4 from J; bases not matched to a gene: 8. CDR3 coding DNA: TGCGCCAGCAGTTTAAGACAGGGGGCGGGCTATGGCTACACCTTC. This encodes CASSLRQGAGYGYTF.

This rearrangement joins TRBV28 to TRBJ1-2; 12 positions match TRBD1. J was trimmed by 0 bases and V by 3 bases; bases with no gene match: 8. This CDR3 contains 18 residues. The V gene's germline CDR1 is MDHEN and CDR2 SYDVKM. CDR3 protein: CASSFNWDRGLANYGYTF. The CDR3 nucleotides are TGTGCCAGCAGTTTTAATTGGGACAGGGGGCTGGCTAACTATGGCTACACCTTC.

CDR3 amino acids: CASSLRSGGLSTNEKLFF. CDR3 DNA: TGCGCCAGCAGCTTGAGGTCCGGGGGGCTTTCAACTAATGAAAAACTGTTTTTT. J is TRBJ1-4 and V is TRBV5-1; TRBD1 is a possible D gene (6 bases). Germline-derived CDR1 and CDR2 are SGHRS and YFSETQ. Deletions cut 1 base from V and 0 bases from J, with 16 bases between. The CDR3 is 18 residues long.

The rearrangement joins TRBV7-9 to TRBJ2-7; TRBD1 is a possible D gene (5 bases). V was shortened by 4 bases and J by 0 bases, with 7 bases between the two germline ends. CDR1 and CDR2 (germline): SEHNR, FQNEAQ (reference sequence). The CDR3 has 13 amino acids. The CDR3 DNA reads TGTGCCAGCAGCTCCAGGGTCTCCTACGAGCAGTACTTC. Amino acids: CASSSRVSYEQYF.

The chain links TRBV5-1 to TRBJ2-7; no reliable D call. The germline V gene has CDR1 SGHRS and CDR2 YFSETQ. Trimming took off 2 bases at V and 5 bases at J, with 11 bases between the two ends. The CDR3 is made up of 13 amino acids. The CDR3, as DNA: TGCGCCAGCAGCTTCATCCCAACAAACGAGCAGTACTTC. It translates to CASSFIPTNEQYF.

The chain joins TRBV5-1 to TRBJ1-1; 7 bases align to TRBD1. J gave up 3 bases and V 3 bases, and 5 bases lay outside the gene matches. There are 14 residues in the CDR3. Germline loops: CDR1 SGHRS, CDR2 YFSETQ. CDR3 nucleotide sequence: TGCGCCAGCAGCTCACAGGGGTTGGACACTGAAGCTTTCTTT. This codes for CASSSQGLDTEAFF.